This T cell receptor (beta chain) is from a study of blood T cell repertoires in COVID-19. For the study at large: Italy, Spain and the United States were the sources of the convalescent and acute COVID-19 samples. The analysed material was cDNA or gDNA that came from T cells, B-cell-depleted T cells, or PBMCs.

The table came from immunoSEQ multiplex PCR; TCRdb's copy has only in-frame clones and leaves some out. The sample gives around 470,000 clones, about 90% of which show up once; about 0.57% is in the top ten. There are 13 residues in the CDR3. Germline-derived CDR1 and CDR2 are SGHRS and YFSETQ. Trimming left V 4 bases short and J 6 bases short, with 13 bases between. Sequenced sample: PBMCs or T cells enriched from blood (not recorded which). The sequence was collected from a man between 18 and 35 years old who had recovered from COVID-19. The chain recombines TRBV5-1 with TRBJ1-2; perhaps TRBD1 as D (5 bases). The CDR3 sequence is CASSGGAKDGYTF. In nucleotides, the CDR3 is TGCGCCAGCAGCGGCGGGGCAAAGGATGGCTACACCTTC.